The entry below gives a single T cell receptor (beta chain) sequence along with its context. Its antigen is not yet known. The listed sequencing device is NextSeq 550. The Human TCR Profiling Kit (MiLaboratory) was used to make UMI-labeled 5' RACE TRB cDNA libraries. The full amount of extracted RNA was used for cDNA synthesis, and the full amount of resulting cDNA was used for PCR amplification. Libraries were prepared in parallel with an identical number of PCR cycles. Per the source publication's procedure: About 50,000 +/- 10,000 unique UMI-labeled TRB cDNA molecules per library were extracted with MIGEC and MiXCR, with at least two reads per UMI required. Each library averaged about 40,000 +/- 10,000 functional in-frame TRB CDR3 nucleotide clonotypes without stop codons. Diversity metrics, including normalized Shannon-Wiener and Chao1, were computed in VDJtools after downsampling to 5000 UMI-labeled TRB molecules per sample. VDJtools was used to calculate clonotype-size-weighted physicochemical properties of the central five CDR3 residues, namely interaction energy, strength, volume and Kidera factor 4. TCRdb reprocessed the raw reads; every CDR3 protein sequence is a single record, and DNA is not supplied. TCRdb, not the original authors, processed these V and J calls. The sample's own table lists 85,000 to 130,000 distinct CDR3 sequences. Roughly 0.38% of the sample goes to the ten largest clones.

Each CD8+ T cell subset was flow-sorted in triplicate, and approximately 280,000 cells per subset were placed directly into RLT lysis buffer. To exclude memory contaminants, naive CD8+ T cells were stringently defined as CD45RO-CCR7+CD27+CD95-. Using standard density gradient centrifugation, peripheral blood mononuclear cells were isolated from buffy coats. A FACSAria III was used to flow-sort naive CD8+ T cells into CXCR3-negative and CXCR3-positive populations. Total RNA was extracted from sorted cells with an RNeasy Mini Kit. The CDR3 contains 13 residues, cysteine and phenylalanine counted. DNA is not on record. From a lookup of the germline V gene, CDR1 and CDR2 are SGHAT and FQNNGV. This record belongs to a study of CXCR3-negative and CXCR3-positive naive CD8 T cells (dated by TCRdb to the late 2010s). About the study as a whole: In total, roughly 140 million TRB reads were obtained, which works out to roughly 1.5 +/- 0.3 million reads per library. Diversity and physicochemical repertoire analyses were performed on about a dozen donors pooled from two independent experiments. For the TRBV-TRBJ cluster analysis, the naive subsets came from 5 or 6 donors, while the memory cells came from 3 donors.

The research as a whole found: Freshly isolated PBMCs were used for most assays because CXCR3 expression went down partially after cryopreservation. Similar TRBV-TRBJ usage was shown by naive CXCR3-negative and CXCR3-positive cells from the same donor, whereas distinct patterns were shown by memory cells. Because surface CD5, which has been linked to self-reactivity in mice, was comparable between naive subsets, TCR interaction strength was also inferred from TRB CDR3 physicochemical properties. Compared with CXCR3-negative naive cells, CXCR3-positive naive cells had TRB CDR3s with higher hydrophobicity (lower Kidera factor 4), lower energy, and higher strength and volume indices. Both naive subsets had comparably high repertoire diversity, while memory CD8+ T cells had much lower repertoire diversity.

This TCR derives from a human donor in good health. Some clones in this sample may be carry-over from other donors' samples. The chain links TRBV11-2 with TRBJ2-1; without DNA, the TCRdb call of TRBD2 cannot be checked. Sequencing input: naive CXCR3+ CD8+ T cells from blood. The cell subset or site label, read with the paper, signifies: CD45RO-CCR7+CD27+CD95- naive CD8+ T cells expressing CXCR3 (TNR3+). This receptor carries the CDR3 CASSPGGLDEQFF.